The 25 T cell receptor beta chains below come from one sample, sequenced in a study of low-dose radiotherapy and immunotherapy resistance in tumors. First-strand cDNA used TRAV- and TRBV-specific primers, covering alpha and beta chains. TCR amplification used 20 to 25 PCR cycles, a constant-region primer and a V-primer adapter. TCRdb re-called the reads with MiXCR, one entry per CDR3 protein. The data hold around 13,000 distinct CDR3 sequences, with 60% observed a single time. The receptors stem from a human donor with advanced metastatic prostate, ovarian, gallbladder or colorectal cancer (not recorded which). This table probably holds off-target reads from a library built for another chain.

This chain connects TRBV28 to TRBJ2-3; unclear D gene. The germline V and J ends were trimmed by 6 bases and 3 bases, with 7 bases remaining between them. The CDR3 is made up of 12 amino acids. The germline V gene has CDR1 MDHEN and CDR2 SYDVKM. The CDR3 DNA follows: TGTGCCAGCAGCGTAGTGACAGATACGCAGTATTTT. Protein product: CASSVVTDTQYF.

The rearrangement joins TRBV21-1 to TRBJ2-1; the table gives TRBD2 as D, unverified against the DNA. TRBV21-1 is given as a pseudogene. The CDR3 loop spans 19 amino acids. CDR3 sequence: CASSKDRTELAGGGNEQFF. The CDR3, as DNA: TGTGCCAGCAGCAAAGATAGGACGGAACTAGCGGGAGGGGGGAATGAGCAGTTCTTC.

In its sample, this clonotype was seen once. The chain has TRBV20-1 and TRBJ1-2; D may be TRBD1 (5 bases). The length of the CDR3 is 14 residues. V was trimmed by 6 bases and J by 4 bases, leaving 18 bases between them. Per the germline V gene, CDR1 is DFQATT and CDR2 is SNEGSKA (reference sequence). For the CDR3, the DNA is TGCAGTGCGGAGGGACGGAGCCTCCTCTATGGCTACACCTTC. Amino acid sequence: CSAEGRSLLYGYTF.

This clonotype was observed a single time. The chain joins TRBV28 to TRBJ2-7; 7 bases fit TRBD1. Germline-derived CDR1 and CDR2 are MDHEN and SYDVKM. The CDR3 consists of 11 residues. V lost 8 bases to trimming and J lost 5 bases; unmatched junction nucleotides: 3. The DNA for the CDR3 is TGTGCCAGCCGCGACAGGGACGAGCAGTACTTC. Translating gives CASRDRDEQYF.

The V gene is TRBV29-1, the J gene TRBJ2-4; D possibly corresponds to TRBD2 (6 bases). The V end was cut by 4 bases, the J end by 6 bases, with 10 bases between. The CDR3 runs 12 residues. Germline V gene lookup returns CDR1 SQVTM and CDR2 ANQGSEA. In DNA, the CDR3 is TGCAGCGTTGTTATGGGGGGAAACATTCAGTACTTC. Translation: CSVVMGGNIQYF. Using reference TRBV29-1 and TRBJ2-4 for the parts outside the CDR3, the full variable domain is SAVISQKPSRDICQRGTSLTIQCQVDSQVTMMFWYRQQPGQSLTLIATANQGSEATYESGFVIDKFPISRPNLTFSTLTVSNMSPEDSSIYLCSVVMGGNIQYFGAGTRLSVL.

This chain uses TRBV18 with TRBJ2-5, with 9 positions matching TRBD2. The V gene's germline CDR1 is KGHSH and CDR2 LQKENI. The CDR3 length is 14 residues. Unmatched junction bases numbered 4, after V lost 3 bases and J lost 5 bases. This chain's CDR3 is CASSPAGLAETQYF. The CDR3 DNA reads TGTGCCAGCTCACCCGCCGGACTAGCGGAGACCCAGTACTTC.

CDR3 DNA: TGTGCCAGCAGCTTAACAGGAGGTTATAGCAATCAGCCCCAGCATTTT. This translates into CASSLTGGYSNQPQHF. The V call is TRBV7-2, the J call TRBJ1-5; possibly TRBD1 for D (5 bases). V shed 2 bases and J shed 0 bases, with 11 bases lying between them. CDR3 length: 16 amino acids. Germline-derived CDR1 and CDR2 are SGHTA and FQGNSA.

The chain links TRBV11-2 to TRBJ1-1, with D hard to call. V lost 2 bases to trimming and J lost 9 bases, with 7 bases between them. The CDR3 runs 11 residues. From germline, CDR1 is SGHAT and CDR2 FQNNGV. CDR3 nucleotides: TGTGCCAGCAGCTTATTGGGCCAAGCTTTCTTT. Its protein product is CASSLLGQAFF.

The gene calls are TRBV7-2 and TRBJ1-2, with a possible D match to TRBD1 (5 bases). The V end lost 3 bases, the J end lost 0 bases, and 5 bases lay between the germline ends. The CDR3 is made up of 13 amino acids. Germline CDR1 SGHTA, CDR2 FQGNSA. The CDR3 region has the DNA TGTGCCAGCAGCTTGACAGCTAACTATGGCTACACCTTC. Encoded protein: CASSLTANYGYTF.

The table lists this clonotype with a few counts. The V gene is TRBV9, the J gene TRBJ2-7; TRBD2 matches 7 bases. Germline values: CDR1 SGDLS, CDR2 YYNGEE. The CDR3 has 15 residues. The V segment lost 4 bases and the J segment 3 bases; nucleotides outside the gene matches: 10. CDR3 region: CASSPGGAGDYEQYF. For the CDR3, the DNA is TGTGCCAGCAGCCCCGGAGGGGCGGGAGACTACGAGCAGTACTTC.

The chain recombines TRBV10-3 with TRBJ2-7; tentatively, D is TRBD1 (6 bases). The CDR3 totals 14 residues. The germline V gene has CDR1 ENHRY and CDR2 SYGVKD. Trimming removed 3 bases at V and 7 bases at J, with 16 bases between. The CDR3 spells CAISDRGPYKEQYF. As DNA, the CDR3 is TGTGCCATCAGTGACAGGGGCCCATATAAGGAGCAGTACTTC.

The rearrangement joins TRBV29-1 to TRBJ1-2, with D perhaps TRBD1 (6 bases). The V gene's germline CDR1 is SQVTM and CDR2 ANQGSEA. Trimming shortened V by 6 bases and J by 3 bases, and 17 bases separated the two germline ends. The CDR3 loop spans 14 amino acids. This CDR3 reads CSVDAWTVDYGYTF. For the CDR3, the DNA is TGCAGCGTCGACGCCTGGACAGTTGACTATGGCTACACCTTC. Complete variable domain (other parts from reference TRBV29-1 and TRBJ1-2): SAVISQKPSRDICQRGTSLTIQCQVDSQVTMMFWYRQQPGQSLTLIATANQGSEATYESGFVIDKFPISRPNLTFSTLTVSNMSPEDSSIYLCSVDAWTVDYGYTFGSGTRLTVV.

V and J are TRBV4-1 and TRBJ2-2, with TRBD1 matching over 7 bases. V gave up 4 bases and J gave up 0 bases; unmatched junction bases: 5. CDR1 is MGHRA, CDR2 YSYEKL, per germline. The length of the CDR3 is 16 residues. The CDR3 is CASSPTGTANTGELFF. In DNA, the CDR3 is TGCGCCAGCAGCCCGACAGGGACAGCGAACACCGGGGAGCTGTTTTTT.

This clonotype was counted only a few times. This rearrangement joins TRBV5-1 to TRBJ2-1; 13 bases map to TRBD2. The germline gives CDR1 SGHRS, CDR2 YFSETQ. The CDR3 extends over 17 amino acids. J lost 7 bases, V lost 0 bases, and 7 bases had no gene match. The CDR3 sequence is CASSLGRTSGGLNEQFF. The CDR3 DNA follows: TGCGCCAGCAGCTTGGGGCGGACTAGCGGGGGACTAAATGAGCAGTTCTTC.

This clonotype appeared once. The genes are TRBV3-1 and TRBJ2-3, with 9 bases that match TRBD1. J lost 5 bases, V lost 4 bases, and 10 bases had no gene match. The CDR3 totals 16 residues. Germline V lookup: CDR1 LGHDT, CDR2 YNNKEL (reference sequence). The CDR3 region is CASSRRTGVVLDTQYF. The CDR3 DNA sequence: TGTGCCAGCAGCCGGAGGACAGGGGTAGTTTTAGATACGCAGTATTTT.

The chain is built from TRBV5-1 and TRBJ2-1; 8 bases map to TRBD2. This CDR3 is 15 amino acids long. The trim removed 4 bases at V and 7 bases at J, leaving 10 bases unmatched. The germline CDR1 and CDR2 sequences are SGHRS and YFSETQ. CDR3 nucleotide sequence: TGCGCCAGCAGCCCGCGGGGACTAGGGTTTAATGAGCAGTTCTTC. It is translated as CASSPRGLGFNEQFF.

This chain uses TRBV28 with TRBJ1-5, with a possible D match to TRBD1 (5 bases). The CDR3 totals 14 residues. V was pared by 10 bases and J by 1 base, with 14 bases between. Per germline, CDR1 MDHEN and CDR2 SYDVKM. CDR3 DNA sequence: TGTGCCACCACGGGACGTCGGAGCAATCAGCCCCAGCATTTT. It encodes CATTGRRSNQPQHF.

V usage is TRBV9 and J usage is TRBJ2-7; unclear D gene. V dropped 1 base and J dropped 7 bases, with 9 bases sitting between them. Per the germline V gene, CDR1 is SGDLS and CDR2 is YYNGEE. This CDR3 comprises 12 residues. CDR3 sequence reads: CASSVIDGEQYF. As DNA, the CDR3 is TGTGCCAGCAGCGTAATAGACGGGGAGCAGTACTTC.

The chain combines TRBV5-1 with TRBJ1-3, with 7 positions matching TRBD1. The germline gives CDR1 SGHRS, CDR2 YFSETQ. Trimming cost V 6 bases and J 2 bases; bases outside gene matches: 8. The CDR3 is made up of 15 amino acids. CDR3 loop: CASTATGNPGNTIYF. DNA of the CDR3: TGCGCCAGCACCGCGACAGGGAATCCTGGAAACACCATATATTTT.

The rearrangement joins TRBV6-8 to TRBJ2-4; D is perhaps TRBD1 (6 bases). The germline V and J ends were trimmed by 10 bases and 6 bases, with 19 bases remaining between them. Germline assignment: CDR1 MNHGY and CDR2 SAAAGT. The CDR3 is 14 residues long. The CDR3 here is CATDTQGLGNIQYF. In DNA, the CDR3 is TGTGCCACCGACACCCAGGGGCTTGGAAACATTCAGTACTTC.

The V gene is TRBV3-1, the J gene TRBJ1-6, with D possibly being TRBD1 (6 bases). V lost 4 bases to trimming and J lost 3 bases, with 10 bases between them. This CDR3 spans 15 amino acids. The V gene's germline CDR1 is LGHDT and CDR2 YNNKEL (reference sequence). CDR3 region: CASSPSDSYNSPLHF. CDR3 bases: TGTGCCAGCAGCCCTTCGGACAGCTATAATTCACCCCTCCACTTT.

The genes are TRBV7-8 and TRBJ1-6, with D uncertain. CDR3 size: 17 residues. V shed 2 bases and J shed 0 bases, with 11 bases lying between them. Germline V lookup: CDR1 SGHVS, CDR2 FQNEAQ. CDR3 nucleotide sequence: TGTGCCAGCAGCTTAAACTGGGCGAGCTCCTATAATTCACCCCTCCACTTT. Protein product: CASSLNWASSYNSPLHF.

The CDR3 loop is CASSLEAGGGLGPQHF. The CDR3 DNA reads TGTGCCAGCAGCTTAGAAGCGGGGGGTGGCCTTGGGCCCCAGCATTTT. The J gene is TRBJ1-5, the V gene TRBV7-6, with D maybe TRBD1 (5 bases). This CDR3 has 16 amino acids. V gave up 1 base and J gave up 9 bases, with 19 bases separating them. Germline CDR1 is SGHVS and CDR2 is FNYEAQ.

The table lists this clonotype with a few counts. The V and J genes are TRBV12-3 or TRBV12-4 and TRBJ1-5; no clear D. The CDR3 runs 13 residues. The ends were cut back, 3 bases at V and 1 base at J, with 4 bases in the middle. In nucleotides, the CDR3 is TGTGCCAGCAGTTTCCACAGCAATCAGCCCCAGCATTTT. Protein: CASSFHSNQPQHF.

J is TRBJ2-7 and V is TRBV28; D gene ambiguous. This CDR3 has 13 amino acids. Between the trimmed V and J ends, which lost 10 bases and 2 bases, there was a span of 15 bases. Germline V gives CDR1 MDHEN, CDR2 SYDVKM. The CDR3 reads CATLVGKAYEQYF. For the CDR3, the DNA is TGTGCCACCTTGGTAGGGAAAGCCTACGAGCAGTACTTC.